One and the same sample provided the 6 T cell receptor beta chains below, sequenced in a study of persistence of HIV-infected CD4 T cells. The stimulus was an HIV-1 Gag 15-mer peptide pool, 1 ug/peptide/mL. CD40L-negative CD69-negative CD45RO-high memory CD4+ T cells were sorted as populations depleted of antigen-responding cells. Their cognate antigens are unknown. Sequencing used immunoSEQ version 4 in survey mode. Sequencing was performed with immunoSEQ multiplex PCR; in TCRdb, only in-frame clones are kept and a portion is missing. This sample yields just under 65,000 clones, of which over 60% are seen a single time; about 1.8% belongs to the top ten. Here the sequenced sample was CD4+ T cells sorted from PBMCs after roughly 18-hour stimulation, taken from a patient who received antiretroviral therapy. The receptors were sampled from an adult man with HIV who was CMV-seropositive.

V gene TRBV30 combines with J gene TRBJ1-6; 10 bases match TRBD1. CDR1 is GTSNPN and CDR2 is SVGIG in the germline V gene (reference sequence). J was trimmed by 9 bases and V by 1 base; bases with no gene match: 6. The CDR3 is made up of 15 amino acids. CDR3 protein: CAWSADRGGGSPLHF. The CDR3 DNA reads TGTGCCTGGAGTGCGGACAGGGGGGGCGGTTCACCCCTCCACTTT.

This clone was seen once. The V gene is TRBV28, the J gene TRBJ1-2, with 9 nucleotides matching TRBD1. Germline lookup yields CDR1 MDHEN and CDR2 SYDVKM. This CDR3 has 17 residues. The junction had 13 bases not matched to a gene; V was cut back by 4 bases and J by 4 bases. The CDR3 DNA reads as TGTGCCAGCAGTTCCCCAGGGGGACAGGGCTCGAGCTATGGCTACACCTTC. As protein: CASSSPGGQGSSYGYTF.

This clone was counted between two and nine times. The chain has TRBV19 and TRBJ1-1; TRBD1 agrees at 7 bases. Trimming cost V 4 bases and J 0 bases; bases outside gene matches: 8. This CDR3 region has 16 residues. Germline V gene sequence: CDR1 LNHDA, CDR2 SQIVND (reference sequence). The CDR3 bases are TGTGCCAGTAGTAAGGGGACAGCAGAGTTGAACACTGAAGCTTTCTTT. Protein sequence: CASSKGTAELNTEAFF.

J is TRBJ2-2 and V is TRBV13; 7 positions match TRBD1. The CDR3 totals 15 residues. The germline gives CDR1 PRHDT, CDR2 FYEKMQ (reference sequence). The V and J ends lost 4 bases and 2 bases, in that order; junction bases with no gene match: 4. In DNA, the CDR3 is TGTGCCAGCAGCTACGGGACAGCAAACACCGGGGAGCTGTTTTTT. It encodes CASSYGTANTGELFF.

Only one count was recorded for this clone. This chain links TRBV29-1 with TRBJ1-5; TRBD1 is a possible D gene (6 bases). V dropped 4 bases and J dropped 4 bases, with 11 bases sitting between them. Germline CDR1 SQVTM, CDR2 ANQGSEA. The CDR3 sequence is 13 residues long. The CDR3 protein is CSVAGTSNQPQHF. The DNA of the CDR3 is TGCAGCGTTGCGGGGACATCAAATCAGCCCCAGCATTTT.

This clone was observed a handful of times. The rearrangement joins TRBV13 to TRBJ1-1, with D possibly matching TRBD1 (6 bases). The CDR3 is 15 residues long. V was clipped by 1 base and J by 1 base, with 10 bases between them. In germline, CDR1 is PRHDT, CDR2 FYEKMQ (reference sequence). The CDR3 bases are TGTGCCAGCAGCTTAGATCAGGGGACGAACACTGAAGCTTTCTTT. Translating it yields CASSLDQGTNTEAFF.